The 26 T cell receptor beta chains below come from one sample, sequenced in a study of CD4 T cells in relation to SARS-CoV-2 and coronaviruses. Repertoires were generated with immunoSEQ multiplex PCR, while TCRdb's copy carries only in-frame clones and drops some. Of about 36,000 clones in the sample, 77% were seen once. No antigen has been assigned to these receptors. Material for sequencing was memory CD4+ T cells from PBMCs, cultured in vitro. These receptors came from an adult with COVID-19.

This clone was seen just once. The chain carries TRBV7-2 and TRBJ2-3, with D unresolved. Germline V lookup: CDR1 SGHTA, CDR2 FQGNSA. This CDR3 region has 11 residues. Trimming left V 5 bases short and J 2 bases short, with 2 bases between. CDR3 residues: CASSATDTQYF. For the CDR3, the DNA is TGTGCCAGCAGCGCCACAGATACGCAGTATTTT.

This clone was counted between two and nine times. V usage is TRBV11-2 and J usage is TRBJ2-2; D might be TRBD1 or TRBD2, each matching 5 bases. Germline CDR1 SGHAT, CDR2 FQNNGV. This CDR3 region has 16 residues. Trimming took off 5 bases at V and 0 bases at J, with 13 bases between the two ends. CDR3 nucleotides: TGTGCCAGCAGCCAGAGGGGTGCGGCGAACACCGGGGAGCTGTTTTTT. This codes for CASSQRGAANTGELFF.

The chain couples TRBV30 to TRBJ2-1, with 11 bases matching TRBD2. Losses at the gene ends were 3 bases for V and 5 bases for J; bases not matched to a gene: 6. Germline CDR1 reads GTSNPN; CDR2 reads SVGIG (reference sequence). CDR3 length: 15 residues. The DNA for the CDR3 is TGTGCCTGGAGCCGCCTGGGACTAGCGGACAATGAGCAGTTCTTC. This sequence encodes CAWSRLGLADNEQFF.

The V and J genes are TRBV30 and TRBJ1-6; D unclear. Germline CDR1 GTSNPN, CDR2 SVGIG (reference sequence). The CDR3 contains 14 residues. The V end was cut by 3 bases, the J end by 0 bases, with 6 bases between. In nucleotides, the CDR3 is TGTGCCTGGAGGATAAGCTCCTATAATTCACCCCTCCACTTT. This codes for CAWRISSYNSPLHF.

This clone was seen only a few times. The CDR3 protein is CASSPGTEILYSGNTIYF. CDR3 in DNA: TGTGCCAGCAGCCCCGGGACGGAAATACTCTACTCTGGAAACACCATATATTTT. This chain uses TRBV5-6 with TRBJ1-3, with a tentative D call TRBD1 (5 bases). The germline V gene encodes CDR1 SGHDT and CDR2 YYEEEE. Trimming took 4 bases from V and 0 from J, leaving 20 bases between them. The CDR3 has 18 amino acids.

The chain uses TRBV7-3 and TRBJ2-1; TRBD2 aligns across 10 bases. From germline, CDR1 is SGHTA and CDR2 FQGTGA. The V gene end was trimmed by 6 bases and the J gene end by 7 bases; junction bases not matched to a gene: 15. This CDR3 is built from 17 residues. The CDR3 coding sequence is TGTGCCAGCAGTGGGGGCCTAGCGGGAGCACGTGGAAATGAGCAGTTCTTC. The encoded protein is CASSGGLAGARGNEQFF.

This chain uses TRBV28 with TRBJ2-2; no clear D. Germline lookup yields CDR1 MDHEN and CDR2 SYDVKM. Trimming took 3 bases from V and 4 from J, leaving 9 bases between them. The CDR3 has 14 residues. The CDR3 protein is CASSFAQFTGELFF. CDR3 bases: TGTGCCAGCAGTTTTGCTCAATTCACCGGGGAGCTGTTTTTT.

The V gene is TRBV6-2 or TRBV6-3, the J gene TRBJ2-7, with 7 positions matching TRBD2. The junction had 3 bases not matched to a gene; V was cut back by 4 bases and J by 0 bases. The CDR3 covers 14 residues. Germline V gives CDR1 MNHEY, CDR2 SVGEGT. The CDR3 nucleotides are TGTGCCAGCAGTTTAGGCGGGAGCTCCTACGAGCAGTACTTC. Its protein is CASSLGGSSYEQYF.

This clone was picked up one time. This chain connects TRBV5-1 to TRBJ2-7; no definite D call. This CDR3 is built from 13 residues. From germline, CDR1 is SGHRS and CDR2 YFSETQ. Trimming removed 0 bases at V and 6 bases at J, with 10 bases between. The CDR3 nucleotides are TGCGCCAGCAGCTTGGCCCTCGGATCCGAGCAGTACTTC. It specifies CASSLALGSEQYF.

This chain uses TRBV7-3 with TRBJ2-5, with D possibly being TRBD2 (5 bases). The CDR3 is 15 amino acids. In germline, CDR1 is SGHTA, CDR2 FQGTGA. The V and J ends lost 5 bases and 2 bases respectively, with 15 bases between them. CDR3 sequence: CASSARGSAQETQYF. The CDR3 bases are TGTGCCAGCAGCGCCCGAGGTAGCGCACAAGAGACCCAGTACTTC.

In its sample, this clone was seen a few times. The rearrangement uses TRBV6-5 and TRBJ1-1; 9 bases agree with TRBD1. CDR1 and CDR2 (germline): MNHEY, SVGAGI. V lost 10 bases and J lost 4; bases outside the gene matches: 10. The CDR3 runs to 14 residues. The CDR3 reads CATSTGGESTEAFF. CDR3 nucleotide sequence: TGTGCCACCTCGACAGGGGGGGAGAGCACTGAAGCTTTCTTT.

The chain has TRBV7-9 and TRBJ1-3; 9 nucleotides agree with TRBD1. Per the germline V gene, CDR1 is SEHNR and CDR2 is FQNEAQ (reference sequence). The CDR3 runs 14 residues. V was pared by 4 bases and J by 8 bases, with 6 bases of the junction left unmatched. CDR3 sequence (DNA): TGTGCCAGCAGCTCTCGGGACAGGGTCTACACCATATATTTT. Encoded protein: CASSSRDRVYTIYF.

This clone has just one count. The CDR3 protein is CASSLYAGAFSYEQYF. CDR3 bases: TGTGCCAGCAGCTTATACGCAGGCGCATTCTCCTACGAGCAGTACTTC. The chain is built from TRBV13 and TRBJ2-7; no reliable D call. This CDR3 comprises 16 residues. CDR1 PRHDT and CDR2 FYEKMQ come from the germline V gene (reference sequence). Trimming stripped 2 bases from V and 0 bases from J, with 14 bases between.

In this sample, this clone turned up a few times. V usage is TRBV4-1 and J usage is TRBJ2-2, with a weak D call TRBD1 (6 bases). V gave up 4 bases and J gave up 5 bases, with 8 bases separating them. The germline V gene encodes CDR1 MGHRA and CDR2 YSYEKL. The CDR3 has 13 residues. CDR3 in amino acids: CASSPQGTGELFF. Here the CDR3 DNA reads TGCGCCAGCAGCCCCCAGGGGACCGGGGAGCTGTTTTTT.

The rearrangement joins TRBV19 to TRBJ2-7, with D uncertain. V was pared by 7 bases and J by 4 bases, with 8 bases between. Germline assignment: CDR1 LNHDA and CDR2 SQIVND (reference sequence). The CDR3 covers 11 residues. The CDR3 protein is CASKGLYEQYF. The DNA of the CDR3 is TGTGCCAGTAAGGGCCTTTACGAGCAGTACTTC. The full variable domain, with the rest looked up from reference TRBV19 and TRBJ2-7, is DGGITQSPKYLFRKEGQNVTLSCEQNLNHDAMYWYRQDPGQGLRLIYYSQIVNDFQKGDIAEGYSVSREKKESFPLTVTSAQKNPTAFYLCASKGLYEQYFGPGTRLTVT.

CDR3 DNA sequence: TGTGCCACCTCAACTAGCGAAAGCTCCTACAATGAGCAGTTCTTC. Protein sequence: CATSTSESSYNEQFF. This chain connects TRBV15 to TRBJ2-1; 7 bases are shared with TRBD2. CDR1 and CDR2 from the germline V gene are LNHNV and YYDKDF (reference sequence). With V trimmed by 8 bases and J by 0 bases, 7 bases remained unmatched. The CDR3 has 15 amino acids.

This clone was recorded only once. The chain carries TRBV2 and TRBJ2-1, with D perhaps being TRBD1 or TRBD2 (5 bases each). Per the germline V gene, CDR1 is SNHLY and CDR2 is FYNNEI. This CDR3 comprises 15 residues. V lost 5 bases to trimming and J lost 1 base, with 12 bases between them. Written as DNA, the CDR3 is TGTGCCAGCAGTTTGGGGACGGATTCCTACAATGAGCAGTTCTTC. Its protein is CASSLGTDSYNEQFF.

The chain carries TRBV3-1 (or the pseudogene TRBV3-2) and TRBJ1-1; 8 bases are shared with TRBD1. Trimming took 2 bases from V and 4 from J; bases not matched to a gene: 3. Germline CDR1 LGHDT, CDR2 YNNKEL (reference sequence). This CDR3 contains 14 residues. The CDR3 region is CASSQSGGPTEAFF. The DNA of the CDR3 is TGTGCCAGCAGCCAATCAGGGGGCCCCACTGAAGCTTTCTTT.

The genes are TRBV2 and TRBJ2-7; D may correspond to TRBD1 or TRBD2 (5 bases each). V lost 7 bases to trimming and J lost 2 bases, with 12 bases between them. This CDR3 region has 13 residues. Germline lookup yields CDR1 SNHLY and CDR2 FYNNEI. CDR3: CASNRDGPYEQYF. As DNA, the CDR3 is TGTGCCAGCAATCGGGACGGTCCCTACGAGCAGTACTTC.

This CDR3 is CASTSGTATDTQYF. DNA of the CDR3: TGTGCCAGCACGTCCGGGACAGCCACAGATACGCAGTATTTT. The rearrangement joins TRBV6-5 to TRBJ2-3; 7 positions agree with TRBD1. Trimming removed 7 bases from V and 2 bases from J; junction bases left unmatched: 6. This CDR3 spans 14 amino acids. Germline V gene data show CDR1 as MNHEY and CDR2 as SVGAGI.

In this sample, this clone turned up a few times. The V gene is TRBV10-3, the J gene TRBJ2-2, with D hard to call. The length of the CDR3 is 12 residues. Trimming removed 3 bases at V and 2 bases at J, with 1 base between. Germline V gene lookup returns CDR1 ENHRY and CDR2 SYGVKD. As DNA, the CDR3 is TGTGCCATCAGTGATAACACCGGGGAGCTGTTTTTT. Residues: CAISDNTGELFF.

The genes are TRBV15 and TRBJ1-5; possibly TRBD1 for D (5 bases). Germline V gene lookup returns CDR1 LNHNV and CDR2 YYDKDF (reference sequence). Trimming took off 5 bases at V and 9 bases at J, with 14 bases between the two ends. CDR3 length equals 13 residues. The CDR3, as DNA: TGTGCCACCAGCGAGGCCTTGAGGGGGCCCCAGCATTTT. Its protein product is CATSEALRGPQHF.

The chain uses TRBV2 and TRBJ2-1; 9 bases line up with TRBD2. Germline assignment: CDR1 SNHLY and CDR2 FYNNEI. Unmatched junction bases numbered 24, after V lost 6 bases and J lost 6 bases. The CDR3 contains 20 residues. In DNA, the CDR3 is TGTGCCAGCAGCTACGATTTTGCACTAGCGGGCCGACCCGTGGGCAATGAGCAGTTCTTC. Its translation: CASSYDFALAGRPVGNEQFF.

V usage is TRBV6-2 or TRBV6-3 and J usage is TRBJ2-1, with 8 bases identical to TRBD2. This CDR3 contains 16 residues. CDR1 is MNHEY and CDR2 is SVGEGT in the germline V gene. The ends lost 6 bases at V and 1 base at J; junction bases unmatched: 8. CDR3 loop: CASSRHSGSSYNEQFF. CDR3 sequence (DNA): TGTGCCAGCAGCCGCCACAGCGGGAGTTCCTACAATGAGCAGTTCTTC.

This chain connects TRBV4-1 to TRBJ1-3; D possibly corresponds to TRBD1 (5 bases). V was shortened by 2 bases and J by 4 bases, with 9 bases between the two germline ends. Germline V gene sequence: CDR1 MGHRA, CDR2 YSYEKL. This CDR3 region has 14 residues. CDR3 coding DNA: TGCGCCAGCAGCCAACAGGGATCGGGAAACACCATATATTTT. Translating gives CASSQQGSGNTIYF.

This chain links TRBV5-1 with TRBJ2-5; the D call may be TRBD1 or TRBD2 (5 bases each). Trimming took 0 bases from V and 10 from J, leaving 16 bases between them. CDR3 length: 14 residues. Germline values: CDR1 SGHRS, CDR2 YFSETQ. The CDR3 DNA sequence: TGCGCCAGCAGCTTGGCCGAGGGGTTTCGGGACCAGTACTTC. As protein: CASSLAEGFRDQYF.